This T cell receptor beta chain is drawn from a study of blood T cells in healthy people across ages. Per sample, no less than 5 micrograms of total RNA were extracted. The authors ran a second PCR of roughly 6 to 12 cycles using a sample-barcoded 5' primer and a J-beta primer mix. TCRdb used MiXCR to reprocess the 5' RACE reads, holding one entry per CDR3 protein. The profile shows about 800,000 distinct CDR3 sequences, more than 20% of them singletons. V lost 3 bases and J lost 10, with 17 bases in between. The CDR3 totals 14 residues. Germline loops: CDR1 SGHRS, CDR2 YFSETQ. These data also formed part of another study, on T cells of mothers and their children. Per that study: Similar effects of thymic selection on TCR recombination output were recorded in related and unrelated pairs. Versus unrelated pairs, overlap was slightly higher in related mother-child pairs, without reaching significance. There was no detection of any persistent microchimeric T cell clones.

The rearrangement uses TRBV5-1 and TRBJ2-1; D is ambiguous. The specimen was blood. The sequence was obtained from a boy under 18 in good health. The CDR3 here is CASSSTDLAPEQFF. CDR3 nucleotide sequence: TGCGCCAGCAGCTCCACAGACCTCGCCCCCGAGCAGTTCTTC.